The T cell receptor beta chain under discussion was sequenced for a study of cytomegalovirus exposure and HLA in healthy donors. Study-wide context: The 120 or so validation repertoires used a platform that matched the one used for the approximately 610 first-cohort repertoires, as a later analysis reported. Broader study findings: Altogether, around 160 TCR beta chains were recorded as cytomegalovirus-associated. A later analysis found first-cohort TCR clusters tended to co-occur in the 130 or so validation repertoires.

This clone was recorded only once. Its antigen remains unknown. V gave up 3 bases and J gave up 4 bases, with 9 bases separating them. This CDR3 is 13 amino acids long. Germline assignment: CDR1 WSHSY and CDR2 SAAADI. The donors were part of the validation cohort of 100 to 150 subjects. That cohort was separate from the first cohort, which comprised under 700 subjects. Generated by immunoSEQ multiplex PCR, the TCRdb table keeps only in-frame clones and is missing some. The sample holds approximately 230,000 clones; roughly 87% are singletons and the top ten take 12%. The chain recombines TRBV10-2 with TRBJ1-1, with no clear D. The sequencing sample was made of PBMCs. The TCR originated in a man younger than 35 in good health and CMV-seropositive. For the CDR3, the DNA is TGCGCCAGCAGTGAAGTTTTCGGCACTGAAGCTTTCTTT. This sequence encodes CASSEVFGTEAFF.